These 8 T cell receptor beta chains were sequenced from one sample in a study of blood T cell repertoires in COVID-19. Sequenced by immunoSEQ multiplex PCR; TCRdb stores in-frame clones only, minus some. The sample lists roughly 250,000 clones, approximately 87% occurring once. Material for sequencing was peripheral blood. These TCRs come from a woman in her thirties with COVID-19, enrolled during active disease.

The J gene is TRBJ2-3, the V gene TRBV11-3; TRBD1 aligns across 7 bases. CDR3 size: 16 residues. Per germline, CDR1 SGHNT and CDR2 YENEEA. Losses at the gene ends were 5 bases for V and 1 base for J; bases not matched to a gene: 9. CDR3 sequence: CASSDLQGPRTDTQYF. The CDR3 DNA reads as TGTGCCAGCAGCGATCTACAGGGGCCTCGCACAGATACGCAGTATTTT.

J is TRBJ2-2 and V is TRBV11-2; the D gene is possibly TRBD1 (7 bases). This CDR3 comprises 19 residues. V lost 5 bases and J 1 base, leaving 23 bases between the germline ends. Germline CDR1 SGHAT, CDR2 FQNNGV. CDR3 bases: TGTGCCAGCAGCCCACCCGCCAGGGGGGCACCACTGAACACCGGGGAGCTGTTTTTT. Translated: CASSPPARGAPLNTGELFF.

The chain carries TRBV27 and TRBJ1-5; D is undetermined. The V gene lost 3 bases and the J gene lost 2 bases, with 11 bases spanning the gap. CDR3 length equals 15 residues. Germline V lookup: CDR1 MNHEY, CDR2 SMNVEV (reference sequence). The CDR3 protein is CASSFVPRGNQPQHF. CDR3 nucleotides: TGTGCCAGCAGTTTTGTCCCTCGGGGCAATCAGCCCCAGCATTTT.

V is TRBV2 and J is TRBJ1-2, with D maybe TRBD1 (5 bases). The CDR3 consists of 12 residues. CDR1 and CDR2 (germline): SNHLY, FYNNEI. The V gene lost 7 bases and the J gene lost 7 bases, with 13 bases spanning the gap. The CDR3 loop is CASTSGWGGYTF. The CDR3 nucleotides read TGTGCCAGCACATCAGGGTGGGGTGGCTACACCTTC.

V gene TRBV4-1 combines with J gene TRBJ2-5; 12 bases line up with TRBD2. Germline assignment: CDR1 MGHRA and CDR2 YSYEKL. The trim removed 0 bases at V and 4 bases at J, leaving 9 bases unmatched. The CDR3 covers 18 residues. CDR3 residues: CASSQDLRLAGESETQYF. CDR3 nucleotide sequence: TGCGCCAGCAGCCAAGATCTCCGACTAGCGGGGGAATCAGAGACCCAGTACTTC.

The chain uses TRBV18 and TRBJ2-1, with a weak D call TRBD2 (6 bases). V shed 3 bases and J shed 8 bases, with 23 bases lying between them. The CDR3 runs to 17 residues. Germline values: CDR1 KGHSH, CDR2 LQKENI. CDR3 sequence reads: CASSPLRGERQGDEQFF. CDR3 DNA: TGTGCCAGCTCACCGCTTCGCGGGGAGCGACAAGGCGATGAGCAGTTCTTC.

This chain's CDR3 is CASSTGARGYTF. CDR3 sequence (DNA): TGTGCCAGCAGTACAGGGGCTAGGGGCTACACCTTC. The chain joins TRBV28 to TRBJ1-2; 7 nucleotides line up with TRBD1. Germline loops: CDR1 MDHEN, CDR2 SYDVKM. This CDR3 comprises 12 residues. The trim removed 5 bases at V and 8 bases at J, leaving 5 bases unmatched.

The rearrangement joins TRBV3-1 (or the pseudogene TRBV3-2) to TRBJ2-3; TRBD1 matches at 7 bases. From germline, CDR1 is LGHDT and CDR2 YNNKEL (reference sequence). The CDR3 is 14 residues long. V lost 4 bases and J lost 2; bases outside the gene matches: 3. CDR3 region: CASSRRGNTDTQYF. CDR3 coding DNA: TGTGCCAGCAGCCGCAGGGGGAACACAGATACGCAGTATTTT.